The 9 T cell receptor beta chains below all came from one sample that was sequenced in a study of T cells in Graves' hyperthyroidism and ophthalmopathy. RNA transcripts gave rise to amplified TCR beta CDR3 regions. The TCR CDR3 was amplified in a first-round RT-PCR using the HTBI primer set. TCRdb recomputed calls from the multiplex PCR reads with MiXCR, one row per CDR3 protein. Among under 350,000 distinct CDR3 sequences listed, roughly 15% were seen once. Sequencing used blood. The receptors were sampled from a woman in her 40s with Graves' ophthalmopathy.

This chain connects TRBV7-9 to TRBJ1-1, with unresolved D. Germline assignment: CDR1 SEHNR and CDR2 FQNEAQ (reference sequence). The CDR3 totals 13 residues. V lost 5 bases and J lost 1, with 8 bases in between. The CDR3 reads CASSVHPNTEAFF. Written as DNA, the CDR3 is TGTGCCAGCAGCGTACACCCGAACACTGAAGCTTTCTTT.

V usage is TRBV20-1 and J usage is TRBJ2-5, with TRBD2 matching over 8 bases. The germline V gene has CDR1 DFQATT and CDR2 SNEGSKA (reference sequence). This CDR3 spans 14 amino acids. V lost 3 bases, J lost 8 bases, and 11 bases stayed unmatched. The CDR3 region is CSARFSGARGTQYF. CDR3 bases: TGCAGTGCTAGGTTTAGCGGGGCCCGTGGAACCCAGTACTTC.

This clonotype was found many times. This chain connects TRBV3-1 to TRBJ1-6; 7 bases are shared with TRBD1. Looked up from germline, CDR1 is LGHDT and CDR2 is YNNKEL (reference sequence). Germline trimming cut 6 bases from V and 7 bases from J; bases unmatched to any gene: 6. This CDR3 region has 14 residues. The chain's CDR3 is CASSNRGSNSPLHF. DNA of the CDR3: TGTGCCAGCAGTAACAGGGGAAGCAATTCACCCCTCCACTTT.

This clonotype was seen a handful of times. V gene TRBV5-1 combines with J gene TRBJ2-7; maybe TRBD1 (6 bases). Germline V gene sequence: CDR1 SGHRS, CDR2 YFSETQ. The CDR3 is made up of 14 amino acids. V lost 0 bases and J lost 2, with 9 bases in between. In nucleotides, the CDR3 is TGCGCCAGCAGCTTGGGGAACAGGGCCTACGAGCAGTACTTC. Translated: CASSLGNRAYEQYF.

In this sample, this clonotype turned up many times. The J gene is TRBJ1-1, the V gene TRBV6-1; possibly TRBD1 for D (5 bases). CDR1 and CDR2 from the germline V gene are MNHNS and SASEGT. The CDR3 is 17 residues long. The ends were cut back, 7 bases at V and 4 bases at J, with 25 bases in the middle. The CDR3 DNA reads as TGTGCCAGCAACCGGGGGAGGTATCCCCCGGTGGGCACTGAAGCTTTCTTT. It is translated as CASNRGRYPPVGTEAFF.

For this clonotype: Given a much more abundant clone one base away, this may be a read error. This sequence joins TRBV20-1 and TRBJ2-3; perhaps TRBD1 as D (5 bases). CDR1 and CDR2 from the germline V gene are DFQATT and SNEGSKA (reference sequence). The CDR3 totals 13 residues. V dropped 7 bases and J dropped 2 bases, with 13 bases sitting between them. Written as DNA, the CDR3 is TGCAGTGAGTGGGGCAGCGTCACAGATACGCAGTATTTT. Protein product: CSEWGSVTDTQYF.

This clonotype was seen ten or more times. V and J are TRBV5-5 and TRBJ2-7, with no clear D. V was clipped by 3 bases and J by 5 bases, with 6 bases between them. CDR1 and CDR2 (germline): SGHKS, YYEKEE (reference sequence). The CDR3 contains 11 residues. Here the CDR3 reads CASSSSHEQYF. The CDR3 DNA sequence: TGTGCCAGCAGCTCAAGCCACGAGCAGTACTTC.

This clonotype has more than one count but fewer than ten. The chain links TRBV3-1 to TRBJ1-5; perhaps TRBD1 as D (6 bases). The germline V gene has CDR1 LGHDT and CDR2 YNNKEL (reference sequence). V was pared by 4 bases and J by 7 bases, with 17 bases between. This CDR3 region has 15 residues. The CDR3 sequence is CASSPKRGVGQPQHF. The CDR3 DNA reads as TGTGCCAGCAGCCCCAAGAGGGGGGTAGGACAGCCCCAGCATTTT.

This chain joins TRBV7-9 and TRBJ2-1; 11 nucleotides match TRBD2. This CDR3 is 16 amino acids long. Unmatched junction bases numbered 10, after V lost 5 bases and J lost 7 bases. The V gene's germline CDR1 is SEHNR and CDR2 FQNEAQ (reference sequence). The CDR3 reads CASSQDRASGRNEQFF. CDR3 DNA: TGTGCCAGCAGCCAAGATCGGGCTAGCGGGAGGAATGAGCAGTTCTTC.